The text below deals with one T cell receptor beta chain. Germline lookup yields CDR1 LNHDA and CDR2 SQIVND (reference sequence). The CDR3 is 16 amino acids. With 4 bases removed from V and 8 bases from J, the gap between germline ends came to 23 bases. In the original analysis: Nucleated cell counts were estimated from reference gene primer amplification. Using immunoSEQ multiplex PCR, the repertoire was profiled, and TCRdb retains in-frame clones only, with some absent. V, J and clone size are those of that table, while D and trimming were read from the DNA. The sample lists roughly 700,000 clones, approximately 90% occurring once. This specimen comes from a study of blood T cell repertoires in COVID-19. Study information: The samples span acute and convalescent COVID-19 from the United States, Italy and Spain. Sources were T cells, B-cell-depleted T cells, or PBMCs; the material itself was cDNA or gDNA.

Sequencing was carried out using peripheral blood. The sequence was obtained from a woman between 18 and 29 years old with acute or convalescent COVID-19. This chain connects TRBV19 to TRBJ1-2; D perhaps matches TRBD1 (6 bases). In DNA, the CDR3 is TGTGCCAGTAGTAACATACAGGGAGATGGGTCTCACGGCTACACCTTC. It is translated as CASSNIQGDGSHGYTF.